Below, one T cell receptor (beta chain) is given with its context. This sample was taken from a study of blood T cell repertoires in COVID-19. Overall study: In each case, the material was cDNA or gDNA derived from T cells, B-cell-depleted T cells, or PBMCs.

TCRdb keeps only in-frame clones here, not all; method: immunoSEQ multiplex PCR. The sample lists 91,000 or so clones, 80% to 90% seen once, with approximately 15% in the top ten. From germline, CDR1 is SGHDT and CDR2 YYEEEE. The CDR3 spans 15 residues. V was clipped by 1 base and J by 3 bases, with 13 bases between them. The source material was peripheral blood. The sequence came from a human donor in a cohort sampled during active COVID-19. The chain combines TRBV5-6 with TRBJ1-1; D not resolved. CDR3 sequence (DNA): TGTGCCAGCAGCTTGCCGGGGAATCGGTACACTGAAGCTTTCTTT. Its translation: CASSLPGNRYTEAFF.